The next 24 T cell receptor beta chains were all read from a single sample in a study of cytomegalovirus exposure and HLA in healthy donors. The primer mix had 60 Vbeta and 13 Jbeta primers. Some clones are missing from TCRdb's copy, which holds only in-frame ones; the method was immunoSEQ multiplex PCR. The sample carries 150,000 or so clones, about 75% recorded once. Input material: PBMCs. These receptors all stem from a female donor in good health and CMV-seronegative.

The V and J genes are TRBV19 and TRBJ2-7; 9 positions agree with TRBD2. The ends lost 10 bases at V and 5 bases at J; junction bases unmatched: 12. The CDR3 loop spans 14 amino acids. Germline CDR1 reads LNHDA; CDR2 reads SQIVND (reference sequence). The CDR3 loop is CATGVRGRAHEQYF. In DNA, the CDR3 is TGTGCCACCGGGGTGCGCGGGAGGGCTCACGAGCAGTACTTC.

The rearrangement joins TRBV13 to TRBJ1-2, with 10 positions matching TRBD1. Germline lookup yields CDR1 PRHDT and CDR2 FYEKMQ (reference sequence). The CDR3 totals 15 residues. The junction had 5 bases not matched to a gene; V was cut back by 5 bases and J by 2 bases. The CDR3 DNA follows: TGTGCCAGCAGCCCACCGGGACAGGGGAACTATGGCTACACCTTC. Residues: CASSPPGQGNYGYTF.

This chain connects TRBV7-3 to TRBJ2-2, with 9 bases fitting TRBD2. V lost 1 base to trimming and J lost 6 bases; unmatched junction nucleotides: 3. The CDR3 is 15 amino acids. Per germline, CDR1 SGHTA and CDR2 FQGTGA. In DNA, the CDR3 is TGTGCCAGCAGCTTAATTGCGGGAGGGGCCGGGGAGCTGTTTTTT. Protein product: CASSLIAGGAGELFF.

This clone was observed a handful of times. The V gene is TRBV9, the J gene TRBJ2-3; D ambiguous. Trimming removed 0 bases from V and 2 bases from J, with 4 bases in between. This CDR3 region has 13 residues. Germline V gene lookup returns CDR1 SGDLS and CDR2 YYNGEE. The CDR3 reads CASSVANTDTQYF. The CDR3 DNA reads as TGTGCCAGCAGCGTAGCTAACACAGATACGCAGTATTTT.

The chain recombines TRBV6-5 with TRBJ2-7; 12 bases match TRBD2. The CDR3 is made up of 15 amino acids. Looked up from germline, CDR1 is MNHEY and CDR2 is SVGAGI. J lost 4 bases, V lost 2 bases, and 3 bases had no gene match. The CDR3 is CASSYLAGGLYEQYF. Here the CDR3 DNA reads TGTGCCAGCAGTTACCTAGCGGGGGGGCTTTACGAGCAGTACTTC.

The J gene is TRBJ2-1, the V gene TRBV5-1; the match to TRBD2 covers 8 bases. The CDR3 extends over 16 amino acids. J was trimmed by 3 bases and V by 7 bases; bases with no gene match: 12. CDR1 SGHRS and CDR2 YFSETQ come from the germline V gene. The CDR3 coding sequence is TGCGCCAGCTCGCCACGGGGGGGCGACCTCTACAATGAGCAGTTCTTC. This sequence encodes CASSPRGGDLYNEQFF.

The chain carries TRBV18 and TRBJ1-1; 8 positions match TRBD1. Trimming took 4 bases from V and 0 from J; bases not matched to a gene: 1. The CDR3 covers 14 residues. The germline CDR1 and CDR2 sequences are KGHSH and LQKENI. The CDR3 DNA is TGTGCCAGCTCACTGGGACAGGTGAACACTGAAGCTTTCTTT. Protein product: CASSLGQVNTEAFF.

V is TRBV9 and J is TRBJ2-2; TRBD2 agrees at 11 bases. The CDR3 loop spans 15 amino acids. V lost 0 bases and J lost 7; bases outside the gene matches: 2. CDR1 is SGDLS, CDR2 YYNGEE, per germline. The CDR3 loop reads CASSVGLAGGGELFF. In nucleotides, the CDR3 is TGTGCCAGCAGCGTAGGGCTAGCGGGAGGCGGGGAGCTGTTTTTT.

J is TRBJ1-1 and V is TRBV30; D call uncertain. The CDR3 covers 12 residues. From germline, CDR1 is GTSNPN and CDR2 SVGIG (reference sequence). Trimming pared 7 bases from V and 4 bases from J, leaving 13 bases between. The CDR3 DNA is TGTGCCTCCCCGCGGGGAAGCACTGAAGCTTTCTTT. This sequence encodes CASPRGSTEAFF.

The chain uses TRBV7-2 and TRBJ2-3; TRBD1 might be the D (6 bases). The CDR3 has 13 amino acids. Per germline, CDR1 SGHTA and CDR2 FQGNSA. The germline V and J ends were trimmed by 5 bases and 4 bases, with 10 bases remaining between them. The CDR3 sequence is CASSVTGPDTQYF. Here the CDR3 DNA reads TGTGCCAGCAGCGTTACAGGGCCAGATACGCAGTATTTT.

DNA of the CDR3: TGCGCCAGCAGCCCTCGGGACTTCAACACCGGGGAGCTGTTTTTT. The encoded protein is CASSPRDFNTGELFF. The V call is TRBV4-1, the J call TRBJ2-2; maybe TRBD2 (6 bases). From germline, CDR1 is MGHRA and CDR2 YSYEKL. Trimming removed 4 bases at V and 2 bases at J, with 11 bases between. The CDR3 has 15 amino acids.

This sequence joins TRBV15 and TRBJ2-7; possibly TRBD2 for D (5 bases). Per the germline V gene, CDR1 is LNHNV and CDR2 is YYDKDF (reference sequence). The CDR3 is 15 amino acids. V was cut by 4 bases and J by 3 bases, with 16 bases left in between. The DNA for the CDR3 is TGTGCCACCAGCATCCTAGGAACGGGAAGCTACGAGCAGTACTTC. Translating gives CATSILGTGSYEQYF.

The chain couples TRBV7-2 to TRBJ2-3; 10 nucleotides align to TRBD2. V was pared by 4 bases and J by 0 bases, with 13 bases of the junction left unmatched. This CDR3 is 19 amino acids long. The V gene's germline CDR1 is SGHTA and CDR2 FQGNSA. CDR3 DNA: TGTGCCAGCAGCTCTTACGGTCGAGCGGGGGGGCCTAGCACAGATACGCAGTATTTT. Its protein product is CASSSYGRAGGPSTDTQYF.

The chain links TRBV2 to TRBJ2-7; 11 positions match TRBD1. V was clipped by 3 bases and J by 1 base; unmatched bases: 2. The CDR3 length is 15 residues. The germline V gene encodes CDR1 SNHLY and CDR2 FYNNEI. CDR3 bases: TGTGCCAGCAGTGAGGACAGGGGGCGATCCTACGAGCAGTACTTC. Translating it yields CASSEDRGRSYEQYF.

As to this clone: At one end the junction does not follow the germline gene, possibly because of a read error. V is TRBV4-3 and J is TRBJ2-2; the match to TRBD1 covers 9 bases. CDR3 length equals 16 residues. Germline assignment: CDR1 LGHNA and CDR2 YSLEER. The CDR3: CASSKDRGSRTGELFF. The CDR3 DNA reads as TGCGCCAGCAGCAAAGACAGGGGGAGCCGGACCGGGGAGCTGTTTTTT.

The chain carries TRBV7-2 and TRBJ2-2, with 11 bases fitting TRBD2. J gave up 0 bases and V 5 bases, and 8 bases lay outside the gene matches. This CDR3 has 18 amino acids. The germline gives CDR1 SGHTA, CDR2 FQGNSA. The CDR3 nucleotides read TGTGCCAGCAGCCTCGGACTAGCGGGCCGATCGAACACCGGGGAGCTGTTTTTT. Its translation: CASSLGLAGRSNTGELFF. Together with reference TRBV7-2 and TRBJ2-2, the CDR3 gives the full variable domain: GAGVSQSPSNKVTEKGKDVELRCDPISGHTALYWYRQSLGQGLEFLIYFQGNSAPDKSGLPSDRFSAERTGGSVSTLTIQRTQQEDSAVYLCASSLGLAGRSNTGELFFGEGSRLTVL.

This clone was counted between two and nine times. The chain is built from TRBV4-3 and TRBJ1-4, with unresolved D. The CDR3 covers 16 residues. Between the trimmed V and J ends, which lost 1 base and 4 bases, there was a span of 13 bases. In germline, CDR1 is LGHNA, CDR2 YSLEER. As DNA, the CDR3 is TGCGCCAGCAGCCAAGGAAACCCTACGGGTAATGAAAAACTGTTTTTT. It translates to CASSQGNPTGNEKLFF.

The chain uses TRBV4-3 and TRBJ1-2, with 8 bases fitting TRBD1. V lost 1 base and J lost 7; bases outside the gene matches: 8. There are 15 residues in the CDR3. CDR1 and CDR2 from the germline V gene are LGHNA and YSLEER. The CDR3 is CASSQGPGQGGGYTF. CDR3 DNA: TGCGCCAGCAGCCAAGGACCTGGACAGGGAGGTGGCTACACCTTC.

The chain recombines TRBV28 with TRBJ1-5, with D unresolved. Germline values: CDR1 MDHEN, CDR2 SYDVKM. CDR3 length: 12 residues. V dropped 3 bases and J dropped 11 bases, with 11 bases sitting between them. The chain's CDR3 is CASSFLVQAQHF. The CDR3 nucleotides read TGTGCCAGCAGTTTTTTGGTCCAGGCCCAGCATTTT. Based on the CDR3 plus reference TRBV28 and TRBJ1-5, the full variable domain is DVKVTQSSRYLVKRTGEKVFLECVQDMDHENMFWYRQDPGLGLRLIYFSYDVKMKEKGDIPEGYSVSREKKERFSLILESASTNQTSMYLCASSFLVQAQHFGDGTRLSIL.

The rearrangement joins TRBV7-2 to TRBJ2-3; D is undetermined. Germline values: CDR1 SGHTA, CDR2 FQGNSA. The V end was cut by 5 bases, the J end by 4 bases, with 19 bases between. This CDR3 region has 16 residues. CDR3 amino acids: CASSPRLLRTADTQYF. CDR3 sequence (DNA): TGTGCCAGCAGCCCCCGCCTCCTTCGTACGGCAGATACGCAGTATTTT.

This clone occurred once. V and J are TRBV7-6 and TRBJ2-7; a weak D match, TRBD1 (6 bases). The CDR3 is 16 amino acids. Germline V gives CDR1 SGHVS, CDR2 FNYEAQ. Trimming removed 5 bases at V and 3 bases at J, with 20 bases between. In DNA form, the CDR3 reads TGTGCCAGCAGCGCGAGGGGGATACGGGGTAGCTACGAGCAGTACTTC. Translating it yields CASSARGIRGSYEQYF. The full variable domain, in which reference TRBV7-6 and TRBJ2-7 provide the parts outside the CDR3, is GAGVSQSPRYKVTKRGQDVALRCDPISGHVSLYWYRQALGQGPEFLTYFNYEAQQDKSGLPNDRFSAERPEGSISTLTIQRTEQRDSAMYRCASSARGIRGSYEQYFGPGTRLTVT.

The chain is built from TRBV2 and TRBJ2-5, with 9 positions matching TRBD1. CDR3 size: 16 residues. CDR1 is SNHLY and CDR2 is FYNNEI in the germline V gene. J lost 5 bases, V lost 4 bases, and 11 bases had no gene match. The CDR3 spells CASSVPGQGRSETQYF. The CDR3 bases are TGTGCCAGCAGTGTCCCGGGACAGGGACGATCGGAGACCCAGTACTTC.

The chain is built from TRBV4-1 and TRBJ2-5, with 7 bases matching TRBD2. Looked up from germline, CDR1 is MGHRA and CDR2 is YSYEKL. The CDR3 extends over 16 amino acids. The V and J ends lost 0 bases and 2 bases, in that order; junction bases with no gene match: 6. The CDR3 nucleotides are TGCGCCAGCAGCCAAGATCCGGGCGGGGGACAAGAGACCCAGTACTTC. This gives the protein CASSQDPGGGQETQYF.

The chain couples TRBV10-2 to TRBJ1-1, with D possibly being TRBD1 (6 bases). V was cut by 4 bases and J by 8 bases, with 8 bases left in between. This CDR3 has 11 amino acids. The germline V gene has CDR1 WSHSY and CDR2 SAAADI. The CDR3 DNA reads as TGCGCCAGCAGTGTCACAGGGGAAGCTTTCTTT. Translating it yields CASSVTGEAFF.